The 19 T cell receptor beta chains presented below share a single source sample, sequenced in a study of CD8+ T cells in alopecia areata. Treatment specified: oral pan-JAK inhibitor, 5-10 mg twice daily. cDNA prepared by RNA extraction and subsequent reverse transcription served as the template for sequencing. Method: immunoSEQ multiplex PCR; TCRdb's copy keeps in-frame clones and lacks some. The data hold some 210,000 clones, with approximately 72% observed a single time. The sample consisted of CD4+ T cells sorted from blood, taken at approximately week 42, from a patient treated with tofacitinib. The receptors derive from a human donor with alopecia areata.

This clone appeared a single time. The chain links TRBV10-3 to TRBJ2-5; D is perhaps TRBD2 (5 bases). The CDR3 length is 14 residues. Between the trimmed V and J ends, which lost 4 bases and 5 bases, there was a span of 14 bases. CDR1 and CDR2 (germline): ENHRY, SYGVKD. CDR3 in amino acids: CAISAALGAETQYF. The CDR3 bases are TGTGCCATCAGTGCAGCACTAGGCGCGGAGACCCAGTACTTC.

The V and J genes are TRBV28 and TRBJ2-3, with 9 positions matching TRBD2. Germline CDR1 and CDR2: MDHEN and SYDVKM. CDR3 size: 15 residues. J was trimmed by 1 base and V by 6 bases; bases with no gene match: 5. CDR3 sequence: CASRPSGVGTDTQYF. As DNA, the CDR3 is TGTGCCAGCAGACCTAGCGGGGTGGGCACAGATACGCAGTATTTT.

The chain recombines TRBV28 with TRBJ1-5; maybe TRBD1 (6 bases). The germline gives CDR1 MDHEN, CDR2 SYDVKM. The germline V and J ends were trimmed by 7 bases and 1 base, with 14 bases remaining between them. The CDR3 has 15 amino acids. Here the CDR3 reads CASKNRAGSNQPQHF. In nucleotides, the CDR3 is TGTGCCAGCAAAAACAGGGCAGGGAGCAATCAGCCCCAGCATTTT.

CDR3 nucleotide sequence: TGCACCAGCTCACTAGACGGGGACAGGGAGCTGAACACTGAAGCTTTCTTT. Residues: CTSSLDGDRELNTEAFF. V is TRBV1 and J is TRBJ1-1; TRBD1 is taken as the D call from the table, unchecked against the DNA. TRBV1 is a known pseudogene. CDR3 size: 17 residues.

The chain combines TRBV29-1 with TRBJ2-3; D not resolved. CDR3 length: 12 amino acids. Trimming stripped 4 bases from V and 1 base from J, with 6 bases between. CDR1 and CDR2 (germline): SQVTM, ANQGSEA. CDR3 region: CSVGFGTDTQYF. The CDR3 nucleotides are TGCAGCGTTGGATTCGGCACAGATACGCAGTATTTT.

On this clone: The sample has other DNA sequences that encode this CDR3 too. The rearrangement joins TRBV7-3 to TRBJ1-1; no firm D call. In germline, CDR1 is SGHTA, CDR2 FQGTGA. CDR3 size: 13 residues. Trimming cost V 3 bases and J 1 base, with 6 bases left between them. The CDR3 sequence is CASSFRGNTEAFF. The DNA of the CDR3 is TGTGCCAGCAGCTTCCGGGGGAACACTGAAGCTTTCTTT.

The CDR3 spells CASRQAAPYGYTF. As DNA, the CDR3 is TGTGCCAGCAGGCAAGCGGCCCCCTATGGCTACACCTTC. This chain uses TRBV6-1 with TRBJ1-2, with D uncertain. The V end lost 6 bases, the J end lost 4 bases, and 12 bases lay between the germline ends. The CDR3 length is 13 residues. Per the germline V gene, CDR1 is MNHNS and CDR2 is SASEGT.

The CDR3 loop reads CASSQELQGRGYTF. As DNA, the CDR3 is TGCGCCAGCAGCCAAGAGCTTCAGGGGCGCGGCTACACCTTC. The chain is built from TRBV4-1 and TRBJ1-2; D is possibly TRBD1 (6 bases). The ends were cut back, 0 bases at V and 8 bases at J, with 13 bases in the middle. The length of the CDR3 is 14 residues. Germline loops: CDR1 MGHRA, CDR2 YSYEKL.

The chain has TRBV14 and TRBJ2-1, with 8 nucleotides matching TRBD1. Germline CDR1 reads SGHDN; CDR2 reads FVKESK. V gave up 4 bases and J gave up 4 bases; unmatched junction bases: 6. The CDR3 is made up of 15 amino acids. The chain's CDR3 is CASSLRQGTYNEQFF. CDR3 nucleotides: TGTGCCAGCAGCCTGAGACAGGGGACGTACAATGAGCAGTTCTTC.

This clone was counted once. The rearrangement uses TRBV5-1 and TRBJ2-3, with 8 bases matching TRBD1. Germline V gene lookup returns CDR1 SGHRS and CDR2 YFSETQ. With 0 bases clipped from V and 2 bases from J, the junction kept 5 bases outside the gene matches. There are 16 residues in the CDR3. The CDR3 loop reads CASSLGWTGHTDTQYF. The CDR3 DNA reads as TGCGCCAGCAGCTTGGGATGGACAGGGCACACAGATACGCAGTATTTT.

The CDR3 DNA is TGCGCCAGCAGCTGGACAGGGGCGTCCTACGAGCAGTACTTC. This sequence encodes CASSWTGASYEQYF. The J gene is TRBJ2-7, the V gene TRBV5-1, with 9 bases fitting TRBD1. The CDR3 contains 14 residues. V gave up 3 bases and J gave up 1 base; unmatched junction bases: 2. Germline loops: CDR1 SGHRS, CDR2 YFSETQ.

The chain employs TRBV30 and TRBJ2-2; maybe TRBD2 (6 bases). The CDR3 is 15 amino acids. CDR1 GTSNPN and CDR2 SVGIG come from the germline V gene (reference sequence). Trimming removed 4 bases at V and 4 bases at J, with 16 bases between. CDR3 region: CAWNPRGTSTGELFF. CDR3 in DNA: TGTGCCTGGAACCCCCGGGGGACCAGCACCGGGGAGCTGTTTTTT. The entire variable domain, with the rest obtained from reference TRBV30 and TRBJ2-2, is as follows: SQTIHQWPATLVQPVGSPLSLECTVEGTSNPNLYWYRQAAGRGLQLLFYSVGIGQISSEVPQNLSASRPQDRQFILSSKKLLLSDSGFYLCAWNPRGTSTGELFFGEGSRLTVL.

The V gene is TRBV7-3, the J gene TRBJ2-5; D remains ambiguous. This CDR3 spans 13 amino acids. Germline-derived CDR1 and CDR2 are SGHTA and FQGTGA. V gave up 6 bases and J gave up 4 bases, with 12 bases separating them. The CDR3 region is CASSRDGGETQYF. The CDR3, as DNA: TGTGCCAGCAGTAGGGATGGTGGAGAGACCCAGTACTTC.

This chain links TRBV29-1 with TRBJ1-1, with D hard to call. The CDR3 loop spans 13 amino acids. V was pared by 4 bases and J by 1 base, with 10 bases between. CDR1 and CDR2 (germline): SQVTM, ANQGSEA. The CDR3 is CSVGPGRNTEAFF. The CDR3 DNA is TGCAGCGTTGGACCGGGCCGGAACACTGAAGCTTTCTTT.

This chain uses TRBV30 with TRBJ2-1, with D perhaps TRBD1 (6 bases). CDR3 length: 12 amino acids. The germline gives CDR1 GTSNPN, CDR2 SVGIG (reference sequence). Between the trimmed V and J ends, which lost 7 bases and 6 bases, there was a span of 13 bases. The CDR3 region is CAYKRQVNEQFF. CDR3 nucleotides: TGTGCCTACAAAAGACAGGTCAATGAGCAGTTCTTC.

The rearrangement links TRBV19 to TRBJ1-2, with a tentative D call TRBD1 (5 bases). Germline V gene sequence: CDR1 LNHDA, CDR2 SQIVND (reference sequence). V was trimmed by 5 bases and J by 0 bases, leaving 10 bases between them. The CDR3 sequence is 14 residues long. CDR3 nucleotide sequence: TGTGCCAGTAGTGTTGACAGCGCTAACTATGGCTACACCTTC. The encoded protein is CASSVDSANYGYTF. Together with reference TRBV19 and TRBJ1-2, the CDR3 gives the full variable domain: DGGITQSPKYLFRKEGQNVTLSCEQNLNHDAMYWYRQDPGQGLRLIYYSQIVNDFQKGDIAEGYSVSREKKESFPLTVTSAQKNPTAFYLCASSVDSANYGYTFGSGTRLTVV.

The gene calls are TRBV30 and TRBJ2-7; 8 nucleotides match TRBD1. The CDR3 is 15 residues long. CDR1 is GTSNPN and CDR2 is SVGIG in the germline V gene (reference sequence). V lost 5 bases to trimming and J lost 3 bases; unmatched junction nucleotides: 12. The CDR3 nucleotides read TGTGCCTGGCGGATCCACGGACAGGGAAGCTACGAGCAGTACTTC. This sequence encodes CAWRIHGQGSYEQYF. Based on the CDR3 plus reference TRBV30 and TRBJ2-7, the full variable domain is SQTIHQWPATLVQPVGSPLSLECTVEGTSNPNLYWYRQAAGRGLQLLFYSVGIGQISSEVPQNLSASRPQDRQFILSSKKLLLSDSGFYLCAWRIHGQGSYEQYFGPGTRLTVT.

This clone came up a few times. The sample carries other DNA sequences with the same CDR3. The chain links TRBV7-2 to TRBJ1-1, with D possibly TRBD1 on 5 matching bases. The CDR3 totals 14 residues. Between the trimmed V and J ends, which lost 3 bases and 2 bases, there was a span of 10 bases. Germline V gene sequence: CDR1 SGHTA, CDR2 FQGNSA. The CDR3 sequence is CASSFSGDNTEAFF. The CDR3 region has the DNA TGTGCCAGCAGCTTTTCGGGGGATAACACTGAAGCTTTCTTT.

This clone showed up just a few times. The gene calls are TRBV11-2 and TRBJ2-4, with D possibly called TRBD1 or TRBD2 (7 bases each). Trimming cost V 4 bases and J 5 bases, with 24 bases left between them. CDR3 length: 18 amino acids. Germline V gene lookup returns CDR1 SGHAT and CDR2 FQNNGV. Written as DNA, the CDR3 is TGTGCCAGCAGCTCGACTCCCCCGGGGGGACAGAAACAAAACATTCAGTACTTC. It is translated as CASSSTPPGGQKQNIQYF.